The rows below give T cell receptor beta chains drawn from one sample of a study of siplizumab effects on memory and regulatory T cells. Generated by immunoSEQ multiplex PCR, the TCRdb table keeps only in-frame clones and is missing some. This table holds 95,000 to 100,000 clones, 85% to 95% found once. What was sequenced was non-Treg CD4+ T cells sorted from blood. These receptors all stem from a human donor in good health. Both conserved end residues are trimmed from each CDR3.

j_call v_call cdr3_aa
TRBJ2-5 TRBV5-4 ASSLGQTQETQY
TRBJ2-2 TRBV5-4 ASSPQDPTGELF
TRBJ2-5 TRBV28 ASRPDLQETQY
TRBJ2-7 TRBV18 ASSLQGAEQY
TRBJ2-5 TRBV18 ASSPGIQETQY
TRBJ1-2 TRBV5-4 ASSLGGRGGYT
TRBJ2-7 TRBV29-1 SVEGSTDKPYLEQY
TRBJ1-5 TRBV12-5 ASGLAGDGGQPQH
TRBJ2-1 TRBV19 ASSRGTSGNEQF
TRBJ1-1 TRBV18 ASSPPAGGLNTEAF
TRBJ2-5 TRBV4-3 ASSQDLAGETQY